The rows below give T cell receptor beta chains drawn from one sample of a study of CD8 T cells in Susac syndrome. TCRdb processed the immunoSEQ multiplex PCR reads anew with MiXCR; each CDR3 protein has one entry. The repertoire has hundreds of thousands of distinct CDR3 sequences, roughly 85% of them found once; the top ten carry around 0.12%. Sequencing was done on a sample of CD8+ T cells from PBMCs. These receptor sequences come from a human donor with multiple sclerosis. CDR3s include the opening cysteine and the closing phenylalanine or tryptophan. A D gene is named only where the DNA matches it firmly. Clone size is shown for a subset of rows, as once, few, many or a class of expanded clone.

d_gene,j_gene,abundance,v_gene,CDR3aa,CDR3nt
NA,TRBJ2-7,once,TRBV9,CASSVGNAGYEQYF,TGTGCCAGCAGCGTAGGGAATGCGGGCTACGAGCAGTACTTC
NA,TRBJ2-3,once,TRBV7-9,CASSPPLHRANGDTQYF,TGTGCCAGCAGCCCTCCACTCCACCGGGCTAACGGAGATACGCAGTATTTT
NA,TRBJ2-7,NA,TRBV28,CASTWGEAYEQYF,TGTGCCAGCACCTGGGGGGAGGCCTACGAGCAGTACTTC
NA,TRBJ1-1,NA,TRBV4-1,CASSQEEWGTTEAFF,TGCGCCAGCAGCCAAGAAGAGTGGGGAACCACTGAAGCTTTCTTT
NA,TRBJ2-3,NA,TRBV13,CASSREASEGTDTQYF,TGTGCCAGCAGCCGTGAGGCTAGTGAGGGGACAGATACGCAGTATTTT
TRBD2,TRBJ2-7,NA,TRBV4-1,CASSQLLAGDYEQYF,TGCGCCAGCAGCCAATTACTAGCGGGAGATTACGAGCAGTACTTC
NA,TRBJ1-2,NA,TRBV5-4,CASSPSGGWYGYTF,TGTGCCAGCAGCCCCTCGGGGGGGTGGTACGGCTACACCTTC
TRBD1,TRBJ2-4,NA,TRBV28,CASRPRTGAAKNIQYF,TGTGCCAGCAGACCCCGGACAGGGGCGGCCAAAAACATTCAGTACTTC
TRBD2,TRBJ2-1,NA,TRBV3-1,CASSQVVGGRKSYNEQFF,TGTGCCAGCAGCCAAGTTGTTGGCGGGAGGAAATCCTACAATGAGCAGTTCTTC
NA,TRBJ2-1,few,TRBV4-1,CASSQELGFNEQFF,TGCGCCAGCAGCCAAGAGCTGGGTTTTAATGAGCAGTTCTTC
TRBD1,TRBJ2-3,NA,TRBV7-9,CASSPRQGADTQYF,TGTGCCAGCAGCCCCCGACAGGGGGCGGATACGCAGTATTTT
NA,TRBJ1-6,NA,TRBV27,CASSFGRGGNSASPLHF,TGTGCCAGCAGTTTTGGGAGAGGGGGGAATTCGGCTTCACCCCTCCACTTT
TRBD2,TRBJ2-1,NA,TRBV29-1,CSVEASGSYEQFF,TGCAGCGTTGAGGCTAGCGGGAGTTATGAGCAGTTCTTC
NA,TRBJ1-5,NA,TRBV12-3/TRBV12-4,CASSRAGQPQHF,TGTGCCAGCAGTCGGGCGGGCCAGCCCCAGCATTTT
NA,TRBJ2-7,NA,TRBV28,CASSPDRDVIYEQYF,TGTGCCAGCAGCCCCGATCGGGACGTTATCTACGAGCAGTACTTC
NA,TRBJ2-3,NA,TRBV27,CASTLGGGSRADTQYF,TGTGCCAGCACCCTAGGGGGCGGGAGTAGGGCAGATACGCAGTATTTT
NA,TRBJ1-5,NA,TRBV13,CASSSGRAKPQLF,TGTGCCAGCAGCTCGGGACGGGCGAAGCCCCAGCTTTTT
TRBD2,TRBJ2-3,NA,TRBV27,CASSPGTRRTDTQYF,TGTGCCAGCAGTCCTGGGACTAGACGAACAGATACGCAGTATTTT
TRBD1,TRBJ1-5,NA,TRBV4-2,CASSQDWQGDQPQHF,TGTGCCAGCAGCCAAGATTGGCAGGGGGATCAGCCCCAGCATTTT
NA,TRBJ2-7,NA,TRBV2,CASSEAHSPYEQYF,TGTGCCAGCAGTGAAGCTCACTCTCCCTACGAGCAGTACTTC
NA,TRBJ2-1,NA,TRBV9,CASSPDREGLFF,TGTGCCAGCAGCCCAGACAGGGAGGGTCTGTTCTTC
NA,TRBJ2-7,NA,TRBV10-3,CAISDPITYEQYF,TGTGCCATCAGCGACCCTATTACTTACGAGCAGTACTTC
NA,TRBJ2-1,NA,TRBV2,CASPGTHNEQFF,TGTGCCAGCCCTGGTACCCACAATGAGCAGTTCTTC
NA,TRBJ1-1,NA,TRBV24-1,CATSDSGRAFF,TGTGCCACCAGTGATTCGGGGCGGGCTTTCTTT
NA,TRBJ1-5,NA,TRBV27,CASSVGHYQPQHF,TGTGCCAGCAGTGTTGGACACTATCAGCCCCAGCATTTT
NA,TRBJ1-1,NA,TRBV20-1,CSASTAGAFF,TGCAGTGCTAGTACGGCAGGGGCTTTCTTT
NA,TRBJ2-1,once,TRBV27,CASSLRDKYNEQFF,TGTGCCAGCAGTTTAAGGGACAAGTACAATGAGCAGTTCTTC
NA,TRBJ2-7,NA,TRBV2,CASSGRPYERYF,TGTGCCAGCAGTGGGAGACCCTACGAGCGGTACTTC
TRBD1,TRBJ2-7,NA,TRBV27,CASSTYRGDAEQYF,TGTGCCAGCAGTACCTACAGGGGGGATGCCGAGCAGTACTTC
NA,TRBJ2-7,NA,TRBV7-9,CASSAFKVGSAPLFYEQYF,TGTGCCAGCAGCGCGTTTAAAGTAGGGAGCGCACCGCTTTTCTACGAGCAGTACTTC
NA,TRBJ2-1,NA,TRBV24-1,CATSEGSNSEQFF,TGTGCCACCAGTGAGGGTAGTAACAGTGAGCAGTTCTTC
NA,TRBJ1-5,NA,TRBV5-1,CASSFRGNQPQHF,TGCGCCAGCAGCTTTAGAGGGAATCAGCCCCAGCATTTT
NA,TRBJ2-6,NA,TRBV2,CASSRGTASGANVLTF,TGTGCCAGCAGTCGGGGGACAGCTTCTGGGGCCAACGTCCTGACTTTC
NA,TRBJ1-5,NA,TRBV12-3/TRBV12-4,CASSWGFGQPQHF,TGTGCCAGCAGTTGGGGCTTCGGGCAGCCCCAGCATTTT
NA,TRBJ2-5,NA,TRBV20-1,CSARAGLQETQYF,TGCAGTGCTAGAGCCGGGTTGCAAGAGACCCAGTACTTC
NA,TRBJ2-7,NA,TRBV7-8,CASSLLGRTAYEQYF,TGTGCCAGCAGCTTACTGGGACGGACTGCCTACGAGCAGTACTTC
TRBD1,TRBJ2-2,NA,TRBV7-9,CASTGDRGNTGELFF,TGTGCCAGCACCGGGGACAGGGGAAACACCGGGGAGCTGTTTTTT
TRBD2,TRBJ2-7,NA,TRBV7-9,CASSPRLAGGEQYF,TGTGCCAGCAGCCCACGACTAGCGGGAGGTGAGCAGTACTTC
TRBD1,TRBJ2-5,NA,TRBV27,CASSSPRTGADGETQYF,TGTGCCAGCAGTTCCCCCAGGACAGGGGCCGACGGGGAGACCCAGTACTTC